The next 30 T cell receptor beta chains were all read from a single sample in a study of T-cell memory formation after mild COVID-19. TCRdb independently ran MiXCR on the 5' RACE reads; one entry per CDR3 protein. The top ten hold about 7.4% of the sample, which has 550,000 to 600,000 distinct CDR3 sequences, around a sixth seen once. Material for sequencing was PBMCs or a T cell subset sorted from them (not recorded which). Receptors originate from an adult woman who had mild COVID-19 (a few samples of this study predate the infection). Cell type and time point are not known.

Here the CDR3 reads CSARAGGSGNTIYF. Written as DNA, the CDR3 is TGCAGTGCTAGAGCGGGCGGCTCTGGAAACACCATATATTTT. The chain carries TRBV20-1 and TRBJ1-3; D not certain. CDR1 and CDR2 from the germline V gene are DFQATT and SNEGSKA (reference sequence). With 1 base removed from V and 0 bases from J, the gap between germline ends came to 7 bases. CDR3 size: 14 residues.

The rearrangement uses TRBV2 and TRBJ1-2; 8 positions agree with TRBD1. Germline V gene data show CDR1 as SNHLY and CDR2 as FYNNEI. V was clipped by 6 bases and J by 2 bases; unmatched bases: 11. The CDR3 consists of 16 residues. The CDR3 sequence is CASSARTGRANYGYTF. For the CDR3, the DNA is TGTGCCAGCAGCGCTCGGACAGGGAGGGCCAACTATGGCTACACCTTC. Full variable domain (remainder filled in from reference TRBV2 and TRBJ1-2): EPEVTQTPSHQVTQMGQEVILRCVPISNHLYFYWYRQILGQKVEFLVSFYNNEISEKSEIFDDQFSVERPDGSNFTLKIRSTKLEDSAMYFCASSARTGRANYGYTFGSGTRLTVV.

CDR3 amino acids: CASRRTGGLAETQYF. The CDR3 coding sequence is TGTGCCAGCAGGAGGACAGGGGGTCTGGCGGAGACCCAGTACTTC. The rearrangement uses TRBV7-6 and TRBJ2-5, with 10 bases aligning to TRBD1. The V and J ends lost 6 bases and 5 bases, in that order; junction bases with no gene match: 9. CDR3 length: 15 amino acids. Germline CDR1 is SGHVS and CDR2 is FNYEAQ.

The chain joins TRBV6-2 or TRBV6-3 to TRBJ2-5; TRBD2 might be the D (5 bases). The V and J ends lost 7 bases and 2 bases respectively, with 17 bases between them. CDR3 length: 15 amino acids. CDR1 MNHEY and CDR2 SVGEGT come from the germline V gene. The CDR3 region has the DNA TGTGCCAGCATGGTAAGGAGTCGGGGTCAAGAGACCCAGTACTTC. The encoded protein is CASMVRSRGQETQYF.

The CDR3 reads CASGPYGYTF. CDR3 nucleotide sequence: TGTGCCAGTGGACCCTATGGCTACACCTTC. V is TRBV19 and J is TRBJ1-2; unclear D gene. With 8 bases removed from V and 4 bases from J, the gap between germline ends came to 5 bases. This CDR3 comprises 10 residues. Per germline, CDR1 LNHDA and CDR2 SQIVND (reference sequence).

This clonotype was counted only a few times. V is TRBV3-1 and J is TRBJ2-2, with a possible D match to TRBD2 (6 bases). This CDR3 spans 15 amino acids. V dropped 4 bases and J dropped 6 bases, with 15 bases sitting between them. The germline gives CDR1 LGHDT, CDR2 YNNKEL (reference sequence). CDR3 sequence: CASSRSLEGSGELFF. The CDR3, as DNA: TGTGCCAGCAGCCGATCACTGGAGGGGTCCGGGGAGCTGTTTTTT.

This clonotype was picked up a small number of times. The V gene is TRBV3-1, the J gene TRBJ1-1; 10 nucleotides agree with TRBD1. The V gene's germline CDR1 is LGHDT and CDR2 YNNKEL (reference sequence). The trim removed 5 bases at V and 7 bases at J, leaving 10 bases unmatched. The CDR3 sequence is 15 residues long. This CDR3 reads CASSVQTGGYDEAFF. The CDR3 coding sequence is TGTGCCAGCAGCGTACAGACAGGGGGCTACGATGAAGCTTTCTTT.

This clonotype was seen a few times. V is TRBV20-1 and J is TRBJ2-1; D might be TRBD1 or TRBD2, each matching 5 bases. There are 14 residues in the CDR3. Germline CDR1 DFQATT, CDR2 SNEGSKA (reference sequence). Deletions cut 3 bases from V and 6 bases from J, with 15 bases between. The CDR3 region is CSASSGTPSNEQFF. In nucleotides, the CDR3 is TGCAGTGCTAGTTCAGGGACCCCTAGCAATGAGCAGTTCTTC.

This clonotype was seen only a few times. This chain links TRBV12-3 or TRBV12-4 with TRBJ2-3; 7 bases line up with TRBD2. The length of the CDR3 is 16 residues. Losses at the gene ends were 2 bases for V and 2 bases for J; bases not matched to a gene: 7. Written as DNA, the CDR3 is TGTGCCAGCAGTTTATTGGCTAGCGGAGTCACAGATACGCAGTATTTT. Translation gives CASSLLASGVTDTQYF.

The sample holds a few counts of this clonotype. V is TRBV2 and J is TRBJ2-7; the D call may be TRBD1 or TRBD2 (5 bases each). Germline CDR1 reads SNHLY; CDR2 reads FYNNEI. Trimming took off 2 bases at V and 2 bases at J, with 16 bases between the two ends. The CDR3 runs to 16 residues. The CDR3 sequence is CASSELGVPRTYEQYF. For the CDR3, the DNA is TGTGCCAGCAGTGAATTGGGGGTCCCTCGAACCTACGAGCAGTACTTC.

The genes are TRBV29-1 and TRBJ2-3; 9 nucleotides line up with TRBD2. There are 14 residues in the CDR3. From germline, CDR1 is SQVTM and CDR2 ANQGSEA. Trimming removed 3 bases from V and 3 bases from J; junction bases left unmatched: 4. CDR3: CSVDLAGTTDTQYF. DNA for the CDR3: TGCAGCGTTGACCTAGCGGGAACAACAGATACGCAGTATTTT.

This clonotype was observed a few times. The CDR3 DNA sequence: TGCGCCAGCAGCTTTAATACGGATATGAACACTGAAGCTTTCTTT. Its translation: CASSFNTDMNTEAFF. The chain combines TRBV5-1 with TRBJ1-1, with D unresolved. From germline, CDR1 is SGHRS and CDR2 YFSETQ. This CDR3 comprises 15 residues. Deletions cut 2 bases from V and 0 bases from J, with 11 bases between.

This chain uses TRBV10-3 with TRBJ2-5; 15 bases align to TRBD2. This CDR3 region has 19 residues. CDR1 ENHRY and CDR2 SYGVKD come from the germline V gene. V lost 1 base, J lost 3 bases, and 9 bases stayed unmatched. The CDR3 DNA reads TGTGCCATCAGTGAGTTCGGGACTAGCGGGAGGCGTGAAAAAGAGACCCAGTACTTC. Protein product: CAISEFGTSGRREKETQYF.

CDR3 nucleotide sequence: TGTGCCAGCTCACCTGAGGACAGGGCGGAGACCCAGTACTTC. Translated, it gives CASSPEDRAETQYF. The V call is TRBV18, the J call TRBJ2-5; 8 bases line up with TRBD1. The CDR3 is 14 residues long. J was trimmed by 5 bases and V by 3 bases; bases with no gene match: 5. Germline V CDR1 and CDR2: KGHSH, LQKENI.

In the case of this clonotype: One junction end does not reproduce the germline sequence, and a read error may be involved. The V gene is TRBV2, the J gene TRBJ2-5; TRBD1 is a possible D gene (6 bases). Germline CDR1 is SNHLY and CDR2 is FYNNEI. The CDR3 is made up of 15 amino acids. CDR3 DNA: TGTGCCAGCATTGAAGCAGGGGACCTCCAAGAGACCCAGTACTTC. Its protein is CASIEAGDLQETQYF.

The chain links TRBV5-1 to TRBJ1-1; D uncertain. CDR3 length equals 11 residues. V was cut by 6 bases and J by 4 bases, with 7 bases left in between. CDR1 is SGHRS and CDR2 is YFSETQ in the germline V gene. The CDR3 DNA is TGCGCCAGCAAGGCGGGCACTGAAGCTTTCTTT. It encodes CASKAGTEAFF.

The chain couples TRBV5-1 to TRBJ1-2, with TRBD1 matching 9 bases. The germline gives CDR1 SGHRS, CDR2 YFSETQ. J lost 3 bases, V lost 4 bases, and 7 bases had no gene match. CDR3 length equals 15 residues. The CDR3 is CASSRGTGPDYGYTF. DNA of the CDR3: TGCGCCAGCAGCCGCGGGACAGGGCCCGACTATGGCTACACCTTC.

This clonotype was counted a few times. The chain's CDR3 is CASTLGVGGPQHF. In DNA form, the CDR3 reads TGTGCCAGCACCTTGGGGGTCGGGGGGCCCCAGCATTTT. The gene calls are TRBV28 and TRBJ1-5, with D perhaps TRBD1 (5 bases). The germline gives CDR1 MDHEN, CDR2 SYDVKM. The CDR3 loop spans 13 amino acids. V was pared by 7 bases and J by 9 bases, with 16 bases between.

This clonotype was seen at least ten times. The chain couples TRBV18 to TRBJ2-7; 7 bases line up with TRBD2. V was clipped by 0 bases and J by 5 bases; unmatched bases: 7. The germline V gene has CDR1 KGHSH and CDR2 LQKENI. CDR3 length: 15 residues. The CDR3 DNA follows: TGTGCCAGCTCACCACCTTTCAGCGGGGTCCACGAGCAGTACTTC. It yields the protein CASSPPFSGVHEQYF.

This clonotype was picked up a small number of times. This chain uses TRBV6-5 with TRBJ2-3; D remains unclear. The V end was cut by 8 bases, the J end by 2 bases, with 14 bases between. The CDR3 is 14 amino acids. Germline-derived CDR1 and CDR2 are MNHEY and SVGAGI. In nucleotides, the CDR3 is TGTGCCAGCGGACCGGCCCTAATCACAGATACGCAGTATTTT. This sequence encodes CASGPALITDTQYF.

The chain couples TRBV6-1 to TRBJ1-2, with 7 positions matching TRBD1. The CDR3 length is 17 residues. Germline V gives CDR1 MNHNS, CDR2 SASEGT. After removal of 6 bases from V and 2 bases from J, the junction contained 15 bases not matched to a gene. The CDR3 DNA reads TGTGCCAGCAGCGAACAGACAGGGCTGGGGGGAAACTATGGCTACACCTTC. This encodes CASSEQTGLGGNYGYTF.

The chain combines TRBV6-6 with TRBJ1-5, with 9 bases that match TRBD1. CDR1 and CDR2 from the germline V gene are MNHNY and SVGAGI (reference sequence). The CDR3 length is 16 residues. V shed 0 bases and J 4 bases; nucleotides not matched to a gene: 4. The DNA of the CDR3 is TGTGCCAGCAGTTACTCGATGACAGGGGGTAATCAGCCCCAGCATTTT. Residues: CASSYSMTGGNQPQHF.

V gene TRBV4-3 combines with J gene TRBJ2-7, with TRBD1 matching over 7 bases. The CDR3 has 14 residues. V was pared by 1 base and J by 5 bases, with 5 bases of the junction left unmatched. CDR1 and CDR2 from the germline V gene are LGHNA and YSLEER. In nucleotides, the CDR3 is TGCGCCAGCAGCCAAGCCCGGGACAGAGACGAGCAGTACTTC. Its translation: CASSQARDRDEQYF.

Only a few counts were recorded for this clonotype. For the CDR3, the DNA is TGTGCCACCAGCAGAGGAGGGACAGGGCAAGAGACCCAGTACTTC. The encoded protein is CATSRGGTGQETQYF. The rearrangement joins TRBV15 to TRBJ2-5, with TRBD1 matching 9 bases. Trimming took 1 base from V and 2 from J; bases not matched to a gene: 2. From germline, CDR1 is LNHNV and CDR2 YYDKDF (reference sequence). The CDR3 is 15 amino acids.

The chain uses TRBV21-1 and TRBJ1-5; the D call of TRBD1 is as the table states it, not checked on the DNA. TRBV21-1 is listed as a pseudogene. CDR3 length: 17 amino acids. CDR3 bases: TGTGCCAGCAGCAAAGGCGGGGACGCTGATAGCAATCAGCCCCAGCATTTT. Its translation: CASSKGGDADSNQPQHF.

This clonotype showed up just a few times. The chain is built from TRBV15 and TRBJ2-2; either TRBD1 or TRBD2 may supply D (6 bases each). V lost 5 bases and J lost 5, with 15 bases in between. The germline V gene has CDR1 LNHNV and CDR2 YYDKDF (reference sequence). The CDR3 consists of 15 residues. CDR3 sequence reads: CATSPALGGTGELFF. The CDR3 region has the DNA TGTGCCACCAGCCCGGCCTTAGGGGGGACCGGGGAGCTGTTTTTT. Looking up the rest from reference TRBV15 and TRBJ2-2 gives the full variable domain: DAMVIQNPRYQVTQFGKPVTLSCSQTLNHNVMYWYQQKSSQAPKLLFHYYDKDFNNEADTPDNFQSRRPNTSFCFLDIRSPGLGDTAMYLCATSPALGGTGELFFGEGSRLTVL.

The J gene is TRBJ2-7, the V gene TRBV5-5; 8 bases line up with TRBD1. Trimming at V came to 1 base and at J to 5 bases, leaving 5 bases not matched to a gene. Germline CDR1 SGHKS, CDR2 YYEKEE (reference sequence). The CDR3 runs 14 residues. CDR3 amino acids: CASSLLQGAHEQYF. The CDR3 coding sequence is TGTGCCAGCAGCTTGCTCCAGGGGGCCCACGAGCAGTACTTC.

This clonotype was observed a handful of times. CDR3 residues: CASSQDTERTDTQYF. For the CDR3, the DNA is TGCGCCAGCAGCCAGGATACCGAGCGCACAGATACGCAGTATTTT. V is TRBV5-1 and J is TRBJ2-3; D uncertain. Deletions cut 4 bases from V and 1 base from J, with 13 bases between. CDR3 length equals 15 residues. Germline CDR1 SGHRS, CDR2 YFSETQ. Using reference TRBV5-1 and TRBJ2-3 for the parts outside the CDR3, the full variable domain is KAGVTQTPRYLIKTRGQQVTLSCSPISGHRSVSWYQQTPGQGLQFLFEYFSETQRNKGNFPGRFSGRQFSNSRSEMNVSTLELGDSALYLCASSQDTERTDTQYFGPGTRLTVL.

The genes are TRBV6-5 and TRBJ1-6; perhaps TRBD1 as D (5 bases). Trimming removed 2 bases at V and 10 bases at J, with 9 bases between. Per the germline V gene, CDR1 is MNHEY and CDR2 is SVGAGI. The CDR3 is 13 amino acids. The CDR3 nucleotides are TGTGCCAGCAGTTACGTTTGGGGGTCACCCCTCCACTTT. It translates to CASSYVWGSPLHF.

This clonotype has a handful of counts. The chain employs TRBV24-1 and TRBJ2-3, with TRBD2 matching over 7 bases. The CDR3 runs 16 residues. Per germline, CDR1 KGHDR and CDR2 SFDVKD. V gave up 9 bases and J gave up 1 base; unmatched junction bases: 12. CDR3 residues: CATVLRLAAGTDTQYF. The CDR3 nucleotides are TGTGCCACCGTCCTGCGGCTAGCGGCGGGCACAGATACGCAGTATTTT.